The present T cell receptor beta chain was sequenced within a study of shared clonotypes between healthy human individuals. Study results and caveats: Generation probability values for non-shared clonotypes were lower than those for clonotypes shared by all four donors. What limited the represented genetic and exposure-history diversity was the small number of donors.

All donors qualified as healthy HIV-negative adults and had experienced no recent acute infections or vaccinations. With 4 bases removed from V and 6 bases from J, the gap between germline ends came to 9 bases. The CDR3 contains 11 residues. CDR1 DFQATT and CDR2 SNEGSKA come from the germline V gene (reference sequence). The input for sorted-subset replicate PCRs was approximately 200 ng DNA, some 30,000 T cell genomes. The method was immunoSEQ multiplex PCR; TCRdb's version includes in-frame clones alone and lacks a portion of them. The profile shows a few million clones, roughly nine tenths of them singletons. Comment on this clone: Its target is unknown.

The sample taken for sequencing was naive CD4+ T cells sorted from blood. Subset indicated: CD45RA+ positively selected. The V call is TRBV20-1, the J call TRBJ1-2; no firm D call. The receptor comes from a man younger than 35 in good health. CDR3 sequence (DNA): TGCAGTGCTACCCGCGAAAATGGCTACACCTTC. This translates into CSATRENGYTF.